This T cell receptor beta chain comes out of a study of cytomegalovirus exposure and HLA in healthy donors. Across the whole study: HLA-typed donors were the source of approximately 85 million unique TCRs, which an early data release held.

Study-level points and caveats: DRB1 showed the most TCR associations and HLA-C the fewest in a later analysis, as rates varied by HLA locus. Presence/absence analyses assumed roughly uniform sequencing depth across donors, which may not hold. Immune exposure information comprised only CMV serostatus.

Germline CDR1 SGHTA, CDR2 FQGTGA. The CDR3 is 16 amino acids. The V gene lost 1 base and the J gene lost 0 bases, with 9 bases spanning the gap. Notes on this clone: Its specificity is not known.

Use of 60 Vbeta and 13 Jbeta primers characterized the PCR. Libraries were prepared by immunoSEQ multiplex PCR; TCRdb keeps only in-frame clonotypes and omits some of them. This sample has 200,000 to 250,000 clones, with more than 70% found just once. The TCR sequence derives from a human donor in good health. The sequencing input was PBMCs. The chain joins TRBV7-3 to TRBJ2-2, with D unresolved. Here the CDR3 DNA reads TGTGCCAGCAGCTTAAATGTGGGCGCGAACACCGGGGAGCTGTTTTTT. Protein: CASSLNVGANTGELFF.